The clone carrying this TCR beta chain was counted a few times. Its antigen remains unidentified. This specimen comes from a study of cytomegalovirus exposure and HLA in healthy donors. Looked up from germline, CDR1 is SGHAT and CDR2 is FQNNGV. V was trimmed by 4 bases and J by 7 bases, leaving 16 bases between them. The CDR3 is 14 amino acids. Study observations and caveats: In a later analysis, TCR beta V- and J-gene trimming was associated with a missense DCLRE1C variant. TCR beta chains numbering more than 150 were designated cytomegalovirus-associated.

The study ran its PCR with 60 Vbeta and 13 Jbeta primers. Per the original data handling: Some 11 million of the about 80 million unique TCR beta chains counted in a later analysis were shared. Profiled with immunoSEQ multiplex PCR; TCRdb holds only in-frame clones, not every one. V, J and clone size derive from that table, while D and trimming were established from the DNA sequence. Of approximately 130,000 clones in the sample, approximately 89% are singletons; the top ten hold about 6.7%. This chain connects TRBV11-2 to TRBJ1-2, with D unclear. The sequence was obtained from a young woman in good health and CMV-seropositive. Specimen: PBMCs. CDR3 amino acids: CASSSGGEGSGYTF. The CDR3 region has the DNA TGTGCCAGCAGCTCCGGAGGAGAGGGCAGTGGCTACACCTTC.